The T cell receptor (beta chain) under discussion was sequenced for a study of beta chain features in type 1 diabetes. Across the study: In age, gender and cell yields, patients were similar to healthy donors. General observations from the study: In patients and controls equally, PCR might favor templates that are shorter. High TCR expression in some cells could lead to their over-representation in cDNA sequencing.

As every portion of the isolated RNA was reverse transcribed, the sequencing read expressed TCRB transcripts. Here immunoSEQ multiplex PCR was the method, and the copy in TCRdb shows in-frame clones only, minus some. The repertoire consists of 300,000 to 400,000 clones, with under 8.5% occurring once and the leading ten covering more than 0.4%. Germline-derived CDR1 and CDR2 are SGHAT and FQNNGV. The CDR3 has 16 amino acids. The germline V and J ends were trimmed by 0 bases and 2 bases, with 12 bases remaining between them. This clone showed up just a few times. The antigen remains undetermined. This TCR was sampled from a woman younger than 30 in good health. The rearrangement joins TRBV11-2 to TRBJ2-3; D is unclear. Sequencing input: central memory CD4+ T cells from blood. Here the CDR3 DNA reads TGTGCCAGCAGCTTAGATTTGATGGTATACACAGATACGCAGTATTTT. This sequence encodes CASSLDLMVYTDTQYF.